This TCR beta chain was recovered during a study of CD8 T cells in ankylosing spondylitis. V was clipped by 5 bases and J by 6 bases, with 15 bases between them. CDR3 length equals 14 residues. A single record per CDR3 protein comes from TCRdb applying MiXCR to the 5' RACE reads. The repertoire holds 200,000 to 250,000 distinct CDR3 sequences, with 8% to 11% as singletons. This clonotype appeared a few times. The genes are TRBV12-3 or TRBV12-4 and TRBJ2-3, with D perhaps TRBD1 (6 bases). Sequencing was done on a sample of blood, either unsorted or a sorted T cell fraction (not recorded which). The receptor was isolated from a male donor with ankylosing spondylitis or in good health (not recorded which). CDR3 amino acids: CASSPDSMGDTQYF. The CDR3 DNA sequence: TGTGCCAGCAGTCCGGACAGTATGGGGGATACGCAGTATTTT.